This TCR beta chain was captured in a study of CD8+CD57+ T cells in acquired aplastic anemia. Study at large: Sorted CD4+ and CD8+ cells yielded DNA averaging approximately 3 ug. Healthy donor sequencing depth: 9.5 million to 10.8 million CD4+, roughly 11 million CD8+ reads. Study-wide findings and caveats: Between patients and controls, CD8+ Simpson's diversity did not vary significantly. Shared by patients and controls, 25 to 30 CD8+ CDR3s were abundant in patients.

With respect to this clonotype: Its antigen remains unknown.

V lost 1 base and J lost 3, with 6 bases in between. The CDR3 has 13 residues. Germline V gene data show CDR1 as SGHTA and CDR2 as FQGTGA. Both TCR beta VDJ combination and CDR3 sequence profiling were carried out. Genomic DNA was the template for this profiling. TCRdb processed the reads anew with MiXCR; each CDR3 protein has one entry. The sample shows over 40,000 distinct CDR3 sequences, around 72% of them seen only once. The chain is built from TRBV7-3 and TRBJ2-5; D is unclear. The origin of this receptor is a human donor in good health, serving as a control. Material: sorted CD4+, CD8+, or CD8+CD57+ T cells (not recorded which) from PBMCs. CDR3 protein: CASSLSREETQYF. The DNA for the CDR3 is TGTGCCAGCAGCTTAAGTAGGGAAGAGACCCAGTACTTC.